The next 13 T cell receptor beta chains were all read from a single sample in a study of Tregs in tolerant kidney transplant recipients. Profiled with immunoSEQ multiplex PCR; TCRdb holds only in-frame clones, not every one. This sample's table reports 30,000 to 35,000 clones. Sequenced here: CD8+ T cells from blood, sampled before the transplant. Every receptor here comes from a human donor who received a combined kidney and bone marrow transplant.

A remark on this clone: The read ends 3 residues shy of where the CDR3 ends; the end is completed using the germline J gene. V is TRBV6-2 or TRBV6-3 and J is TRBJ2-7; D gene unclear. Germline CDR1 MNHEY, CDR2 SVGEGT. V lost 2 bases, J lost 2 bases, and 16 bases lay in between. The CDR3 has 16 amino acids. The CDR3 DNA, read in part, is TGTGCCAGCAGTTACCTCCCGGGTCGTTCTCCCTACGAG. Translated, it gives CASSYLPGRSPYE. From start to end, the CDR3 is CASSYLPGRSPYEQYF.

Of note for this clone: The read falls 3 residues short of the CDR3 end, and the missing part is taken from the germline J gene. The chain combines TRBV13 with TRBJ2-5; D is unclear. Per the germline V gene, CDR1 is PRHDT and CDR2 is FYEKMQ (reference sequence). The CDR3 totals 15 residues. Trimming took off 3 bases at V and 2 bases at J, with 13 bases between the two ends. The sequenced part of the CDR3 DNA is TGTGCCAGCAGCTTGTTTATGGCGGTTCAAGAGACC. It codes for CASSLFMAVQET. The complete CDR3 protein is CASSLFMAVQETQYF.

A note on this clone: The read ends 3 residues shy of where the CDR3 ends; the end is completed using the germline J gene. The genes are TRBV7-8 and TRBJ1-1, with 10 bases that match TRBD1. Trimming removed 5 bases from V and 5 bases from J; junction bases left unmatched: 5. The germline V gene has CDR1 SGHVS and CDR2 FQNEAQ. There are 14 residues in the CDR3. The CDR3 protein is CASSPDRGRTEAFF. Incomplete CDR3 DNA: TGTGCCAGCAGCCCGGACAGGGGGAGGACTGAA.

On this clone: The CDR3 end falls 3 residues outside the read, so it is completed with the germline J gene. The chain carries TRBV20-1 and TRBJ2-1; a weak D match, TRBD1 (6 bases). Per the germline V gene, CDR1 is DFQATT and CDR2 is SNEGSKA (reference sequence). The CDR3 spans 10 residues. The CDR3 loop is CRGAGDEQFF. The sequenced CDR3 bases are TGCAGGGGGGCAGGGGATGAG.

A word on this clone: The observed sequence ends 3 residues before the CDR3 terminus, with the missing tail filled in from the germline J gene. The chain recombines TRBV18 with TRBJ2-2, with D perhaps matching TRBD1 (6 bases). V was pared by 2 bases and J by 5 bases, with 12 bases between. Germline CDR1 reads KGHSH; CDR2 reads LQKENI. The CDR3 is 15 amino acids. This chain's CDR3 is CASSPGGLGTGELFF. The CDR3 bases that were read are TGTGCCAGCTCACCAGGGGGCCTGGGAACCGGGGAG.

The CDR3 spells CASSPPSETQYF. Partial CDR3 DNA: TGTGCCAGCTCACCACCCAGTGAGACC. This chain connects TRBV18 to TRBJ2-5; D ambiguous. The sequence runs out 3 residues before the end of the CDR3; the remainder is reconstructed from the germline J gene. The CDR3 is made up of 12 amino acids. CDR1 is KGHSH and CDR2 is LQKENI in the germline V gene. V lost 0 bases and J lost 5, with 4 bases in between. The full variable domain, rest sourced from reference TRBV18 and TRBJ2-5, is NAGVMQNPRHLVRRRGQEARLRCSPMKGHSHVYWYRQLPEEGLKFMVYLQKENIIDESGMPKERFSAEFPKEGPSILRIQQVVRGDSAAYFCASSPPSETQYFGPGTRLLVL.

As to this clone: The read terminates 3 residues ahead of where the CDR3 ends, so the germline J gene completes it. The chain joins TRBV7-6 to TRBJ2-2, with 7 nucleotides matching TRBD2. CDR3 length equals 16 residues. V lost 1 base to trimming and J lost 4 bases; unmatched junction nucleotides: 6. Germline V lookup: CDR1 SGHVS, CDR2 FNYEAQ. The sequenced part of the CDR3 DNA is TGTGCCAGCAGCTTAGATCCTAGCGGACCCACCGGGGAG. Amino acid sequence: CASSLDPSGPTGE. The entire CDR3 is CASSLDPSGPTGELFF.

Concerning this clone: The sequence runs out 3 residues before the end of the CDR3; the remainder is reconstructed from the germline J gene. The V call is TRBV7-9, the J call TRBJ2-3; D gene uncertain. Trimming stripped 5 bases from V and 2 bases from J, with 8 bases between. CDR3 length: 13 residues. CDR1 SEHNR and CDR2 FQNEAQ come from the germline V gene (reference sequence). CDR3 sequence reads: CASSPVYTDTQYF. Incomplete CDR3 DNA: TGTGCCAGCAGCCCAGTATACACAGATACG. Full variable domain (outside the CDR3, taken from reference TRBV7-9 and TRBJ2-3): DTGVSQNPRHKITKRGQNVTFRCDPISEHNRLYWYRQTLGQGPEFLTYFQNEAQLEKSRLLSDRFSAERPKGSFSTLEIQRTEQGDSAMYLCASSPVYTDTQYFGPGTRLTVL.

As regards this clone: The CDR3 is cut off 3 residues early in the read; its end comes from the germline J gene. The gene calls are TRBV30 and TRBJ2-1, with D perhaps TRBD2 (6 bases). Germline CDR1 is GTSNPN and CDR2 is SVGIG (reference sequence). The length of the CDR3 is 13 residues. Trimming took 4 bases from V and 6 from J, leaving 13 bases between them. Incomplete CDR3 DNA: TGTGCCTGGAAGGCGGACTACGCCAATGAG. Translated, it gives CAWKADYANE. The entire CDR3 reads CAWKADYANEQFF.

As regards this clone: Read coverage stops 3 residues before the CDR3 terminus; the germline J gene supplies the remainder. The chain links TRBV18 to TRBJ2-3; the match to TRBD1 covers 9 bases. The CDR3 sequence is 16 residues long. The J segment lost 1 base and the V segment lost 3 bases, leaving 5 bases of the junction unmatched. Germline loops: CDR1 KGHSH, CDR2 LQKENI. The CDR3 bases that were read are TGTGCCAGCTCACCGAGGGACAGGGACCGCACAGATACG. Protein: CASSPRDRDRTDT. The CDR3 reads in full as CASSPRDRDRTDTQYF.

A remark on this clone: The read ends 3 residues early relative to the CDR3; the germline J gene fills the gap. This chain uses TRBV7-6 with TRBJ2-1; tentative D call: TRBD2 (6 bases). CDR3 size: 15 residues. V was pared by 5 bases and J by 7 bases, with 18 bases between. Germline loops: CDR1 SGHVS, CDR2 FNYEAQ. CDR3 sequence reads: CASSNLGTALNEQFF. The CDR3 DNA, read in part, is TGTGCCAGCAGCAATCTCGGGACTGCACTAAATGAG.

A word on this clone: Sequencing ends 3 residues short of the CDR3 end; the germline J gene provides the rest. This chain links TRBV5-1 with TRBJ2-7; 9 bases agree with TRBD1. This CDR3 is built from 16 residues. CDR1 is SGHRS and CDR2 is YFSETQ in the germline V gene. Trimming took 4 bases from V and 1 from J; bases not matched to a gene: 9. The covered CDR3 bases are TGCGCCAGCAGCCCAAGCTGGACAGGGGCTTCCTACGAG. Its translation is CASSPSWTGASYE. The CDR3 reads in full as CASSPSWTGASYEQYF.

Regarding this clone: The read halts 3 residues ahead of the CDR3 end, with the missing end drawn from the germline J gene. V gene TRBV6-2 or TRBV6-3 combines with J gene TRBJ2-2; D is perhaps TRBD1 (6 bases). The CDR3 is 14 residues long. Trimming removed 8 bases from V and 7 bases from J, with 17 bases in between. Germline-derived CDR1 and CDR2 are MNHEY and SVGEGT. This chain's CDR3 is CASLTVQGHGELFF. Incomplete CDR3 DNA: TGTGCCAGCTTAACGGTACAGGGCCACGGGGAG.